Listed here are 8 T cell receptor beta chains from one sample, sequenced in a study of identical twins. One entry per CDR3 protein results from TCRdb running MiXCR on the 5' RACE reads. This table has under 300,000 distinct CDR3 sequences, roughly 12% appearing once. This sample was also put to use in a study of yellow fever vaccine responses in identical twins.

Sequenced: memory (CD45RO+) T cells sorted from blood. The receptors stem from a woman aged 18-35 years in good health.

This chain connects TRBV3-1 to TRBJ2-5, with 11 bases fitting TRBD2. This CDR3 has 15 amino acids. Germline V CDR1 and CDR2: LGHDT, YNNKEL (reference sequence). Trimming at V came to 4 bases and at J to 3 bases, leaving 4 bases not matched to a gene. This CDR3 reads CASSLKLAGEETQYF. DNA for the CDR3: TGTGCCAGCAGCCTGAAACTAGCGGGGGAAGAGACCCAGTACTTC.

With regard to this clonotype: A junction boundary mismatches the germline segment, possibly from a read error. The chain recombines TRBV30 with TRBJ2-2; perhaps D is TRBD1 or TRBD2 (5 bases each). Per germline, CDR1 GTSNPN and CDR2 SVGIG (reference sequence). This CDR3 is built from 14 residues. The CDR3 DNA sequence: TGTGCCTGGAGTGTACTTCAGGGAACCGGGGAGCCGTTTTTT. Its translation is CAWSVLQGTGEPFF.

This clonotype was seen a few times. This chain connects TRBV14 to TRBJ2-1, with TRBD2 matching over 11 bases. Germline assignment: CDR1 SGHDN and CDR2 FVKESK. CDR3 length equals 17 residues. V lost 5 bases to trimming and J lost 3 bases; unmatched junction nucleotides: 9. The CDR3 reads CASSSGLAERHYNEQFF. In nucleotides, the CDR3 is TGTGCCAGCAGCTCGGGACTAGCGGAAAGACACTACAATGAGCAGTTCTTC.

This clonotype appeared many times. This chain connects TRBV5-1 to TRBJ1-5; a weak D match, TRBD1 (6 bases). Per the germline V gene, CDR1 is SGHRS and CDR2 is YFSETQ. The CDR3 spans 13 residues. V dropped 2 bases and J dropped 7 bases, with 10 bases sitting between them. The CDR3 DNA is TGCGCCAGCAGCTTAGGGGGGGACCAGCCCCAGCATTTT. Translation: CASSLGGDQPQHF.

This clonotype was observed a few times. V usage is TRBV20-1 and J usage is TRBJ2-7; perhaps D is TRBD1 or TRBD2 (5 bases each). Germline V gives CDR1 DFQATT, CDR2 SNEGSKA (reference sequence). This CDR3 is built from 15 residues. Trimming cost V 5 bases and J 6 bases, with 23 bases left between them. The CDR3 is CSASRQGVARGEQYF. CDR3 nucleotides: TGCAGTGCTTCTCGTCAGGGCGTAGCCCGGGGCGAGCAGTACTTC.

This clonotype was observed a few times. V is TRBV20-1 and J is TRBJ2-1, with 8 bases matching TRBD2. This CDR3 is built from 15 residues. The junction had 6 bases not matched to a gene; V was cut back by 3 bases and J by 2 bases. In germline, CDR1 is DFQATT, CDR2 SNEGSKA (reference sequence). The chain's CDR3 is CSARKAGAAYNEQFF. In DNA, the CDR3 is TGCAGTGCTAGGAAAGCGGGAGCGGCCTACAATGAGCAGTTCTTC.

This clonotype was observed a handful of times. The rearrangement uses TRBV5-6 and TRBJ2-7; tentatively, D is TRBD2 (5 bases). The CDR3 loop spans 14 amino acids. Germline CDR1 reads SGHDT; CDR2 reads YYEEEE. V was shortened by 4 bases and J by 5 bases, with 16 bases between the two germline ends. The DNA for the CDR3 is TGTGCCAGCAGCGTACTAGGTCTAGGCGACGAGCAGTACTTC. This translates into CASSVLGLGDEQYF.

There are a few counts of this clonotype. The chain joins TRBV2 to TRBJ2-1, with unresolved D. V was shortened by 8 bases and J by 8 bases, with 13 bases between the two germline ends. The CDR3 covers 12 residues. Germline CDR1 and CDR2: SNHLY and FYNNEI. The CDR3: CASLLQMDEQFF. The CDR3 coding sequence is TGTGCCAGCTTACTCCAGATGGATGAGCAGTTCTTC.